This TCR beta chain originates from a study of PD-L1 blockade in urothelial cancer. Study as a whole: Patients commenced intravenous atezolizumab, 1,200 mg every 3 weeks, in the mid-2010s. Once treatment had started, blood was analyzed at 3 weeks (second dose) and again at 6 weeks. When blood samples were assessed, the median T cell count was around 150,000.

This clone came up a few times. The assay was immunoSEQ multiplex PCR, and TCRdb's table has in-frame clones only and misses some. The profile shows tens of thousands of clones, roughly 88% of them singletons. Documented time point: pretreatment peripheral blood. Per-patient samples, pretreatment and on-treatment, numbered 1 to 8. The receptor's source is a man between 65 and 80 years old with urothelial cancer. Here the sequenced sample was PBMCs, taken around atezolizumab (anti-PD-L1) treatment.

The CDR3 DNA reads TGCGCCAGCACCCATTCCAGCGGGAACTCCTACGAGCAGTACTTC. Its protein is CASTHSSGNSYEQYF. The V and J genes are TRBV5-1 and TRBJ2-7; 7 bases agree with TRBD2. This CDR3 spans 15 amino acids. The ends lost 6 bases at V and 0 bases at J; junction bases unmatched: 9. Germline V CDR1 and CDR2: SGHRS, YFSETQ.